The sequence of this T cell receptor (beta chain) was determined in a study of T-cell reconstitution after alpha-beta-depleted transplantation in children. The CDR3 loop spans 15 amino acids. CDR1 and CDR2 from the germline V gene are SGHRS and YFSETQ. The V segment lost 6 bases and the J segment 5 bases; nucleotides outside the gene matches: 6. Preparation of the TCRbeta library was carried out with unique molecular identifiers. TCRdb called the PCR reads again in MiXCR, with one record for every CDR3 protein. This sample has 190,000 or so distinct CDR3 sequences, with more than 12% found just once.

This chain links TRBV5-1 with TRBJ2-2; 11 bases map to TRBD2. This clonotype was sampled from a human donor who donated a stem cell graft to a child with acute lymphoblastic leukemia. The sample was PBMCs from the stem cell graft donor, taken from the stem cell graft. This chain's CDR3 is CASISTSGTTGELFF. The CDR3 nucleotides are TGCGCCAGCATATCGACTAGCGGGACAACCGGGGAGCTGTTTTTT.